The clone carrying this T cell receptor (beta chain) was counted at least ten times. The data were taken from a study of T cells after yellow fever vaccination. UMIs were added to TCR cDNA along with a universal primer site when it was made by 5'RACE template switching. TCRdb re-called the 5' RACE reads with MiXCR, one entry per CDR3 protein. Of around 140,000 distinct CDR3 sequences listed, about 6.9% were seen once; the top ten hold about 0.6%. Trimming took 3 bases from V and 13 from J, leaving 18 bases between them. CDR3 length: 14 amino acids. This material consisted of CD4+ T cells sorted from PBMCs, taken 10 days after the yellow fever booster vaccination. The chain is built from TRBV12-3 or TRBV12-4 and TRBJ2-2, with D tentatively TRBD2 (5 bases). The receptor's source is a man aged 25-40 years who received the YFV17D yellow fever vaccine. The CDR3 spells CASSFEGSQSRLFF. In DNA, the CDR3 is TGTGCCAGCAGTTTTGAGGGTTCGCAGTCGCGGCTGTTTTTT.